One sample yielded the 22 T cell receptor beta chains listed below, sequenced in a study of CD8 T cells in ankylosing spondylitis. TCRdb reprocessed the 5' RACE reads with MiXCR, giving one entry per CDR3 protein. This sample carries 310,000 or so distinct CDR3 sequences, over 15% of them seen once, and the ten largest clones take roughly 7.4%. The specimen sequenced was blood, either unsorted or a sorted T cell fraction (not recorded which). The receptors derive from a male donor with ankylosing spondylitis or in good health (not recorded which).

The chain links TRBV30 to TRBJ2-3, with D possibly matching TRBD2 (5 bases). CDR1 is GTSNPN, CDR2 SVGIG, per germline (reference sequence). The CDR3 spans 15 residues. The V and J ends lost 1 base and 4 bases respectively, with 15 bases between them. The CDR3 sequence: CAWSASEAGADTQYF. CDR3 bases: TGTGCCTGGAGTGCCTCGGAGGCCGGCGCAGATACGCAGTATTTT.

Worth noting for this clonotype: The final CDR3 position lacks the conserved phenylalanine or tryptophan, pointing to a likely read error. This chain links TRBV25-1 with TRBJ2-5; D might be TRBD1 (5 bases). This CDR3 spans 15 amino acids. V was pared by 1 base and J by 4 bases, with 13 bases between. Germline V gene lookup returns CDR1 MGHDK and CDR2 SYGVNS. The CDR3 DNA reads TGTGCCAGCAGTGAATCCATTGGGGCCGGAGAGACCCAGTACCTC. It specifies CASSESIGAGETQYL.

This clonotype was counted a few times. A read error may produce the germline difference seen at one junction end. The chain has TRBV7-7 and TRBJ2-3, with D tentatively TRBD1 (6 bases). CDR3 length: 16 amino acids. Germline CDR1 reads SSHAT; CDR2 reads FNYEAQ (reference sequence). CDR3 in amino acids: CASSPSTGFSTDTQYF. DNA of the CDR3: TGTGCTAGCAGCCCCAGCACAGGGTTCAGCACAGATACGCAGTATTTT.

The DNA for the CDR3 is TGTGCCAGCAGGTTATCGTCCTATGGCTACACCTTC. This translates into CASRLSSYGYTF. The chain carries TRBV12-3 or TRBV12-4 and TRBJ1-2; D unresolved. Trimming removed 6 bases at V and 4 bases at J, with 9 bases between. The CDR3 is made up of 12 amino acids.

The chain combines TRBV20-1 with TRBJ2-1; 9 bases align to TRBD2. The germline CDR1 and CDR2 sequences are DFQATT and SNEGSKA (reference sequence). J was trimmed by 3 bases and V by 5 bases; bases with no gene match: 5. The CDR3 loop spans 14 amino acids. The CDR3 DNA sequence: TGCAGTGCTGTTAGCGGGGGCATCTACAATGAGCAGTTCTTC. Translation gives CSAVSGGIYNEQFF.

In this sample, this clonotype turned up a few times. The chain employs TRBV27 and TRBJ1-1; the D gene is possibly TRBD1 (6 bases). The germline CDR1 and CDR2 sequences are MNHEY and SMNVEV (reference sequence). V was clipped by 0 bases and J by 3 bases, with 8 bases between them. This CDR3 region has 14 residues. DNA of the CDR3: TGTGCCAGCAGTTTATCGGGACAATACACTGAAGCTTTCTTT. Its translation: CASSLSGQYTEAFF.

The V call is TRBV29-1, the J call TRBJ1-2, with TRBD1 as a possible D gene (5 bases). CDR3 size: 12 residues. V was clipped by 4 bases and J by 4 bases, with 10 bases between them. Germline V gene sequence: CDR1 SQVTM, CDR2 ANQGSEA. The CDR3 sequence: CSVVRQGYGYTF. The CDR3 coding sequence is TGCAGCGTTGTTCGTCAGGGCTATGGCTACACCTTC.

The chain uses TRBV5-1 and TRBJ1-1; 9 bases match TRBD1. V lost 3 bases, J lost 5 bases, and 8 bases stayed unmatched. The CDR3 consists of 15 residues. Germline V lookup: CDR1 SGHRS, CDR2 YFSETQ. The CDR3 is CASSSGQGLLTEAFF. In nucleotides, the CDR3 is TGCGCCAGCAGCTCCGGACAGGGGTTATTAACTGAAGCTTTCTTT.

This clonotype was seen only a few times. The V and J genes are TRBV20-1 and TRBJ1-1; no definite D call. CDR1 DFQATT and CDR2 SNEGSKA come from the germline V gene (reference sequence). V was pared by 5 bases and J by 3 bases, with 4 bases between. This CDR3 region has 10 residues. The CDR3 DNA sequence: TGCAGTGCTTTCGACACTGAAGCTTTCTTT. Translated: CSAFDTEAFF.

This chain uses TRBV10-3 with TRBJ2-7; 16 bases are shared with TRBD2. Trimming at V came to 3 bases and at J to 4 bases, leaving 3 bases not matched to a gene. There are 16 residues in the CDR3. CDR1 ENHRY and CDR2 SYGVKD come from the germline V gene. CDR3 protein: CAISDGTSGRAYEQYV. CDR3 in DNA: TGTGCCATCAGTGACGGGACTAGCGGGAGGGCATACGAGCAGTACGTC.

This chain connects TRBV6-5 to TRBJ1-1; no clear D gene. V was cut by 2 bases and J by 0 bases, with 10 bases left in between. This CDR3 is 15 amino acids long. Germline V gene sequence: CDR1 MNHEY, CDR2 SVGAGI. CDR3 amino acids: CASSYAAFMNTEAFF. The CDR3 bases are TGTGCCAGCAGTTACGCAGCATTTATGAACACTGAAGCTTTCTTT.

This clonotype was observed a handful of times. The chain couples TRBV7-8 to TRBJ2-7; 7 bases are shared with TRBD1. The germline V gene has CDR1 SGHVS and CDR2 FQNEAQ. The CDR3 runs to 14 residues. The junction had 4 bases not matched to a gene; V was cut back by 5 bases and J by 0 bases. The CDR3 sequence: CASSGGQPSYEQYV. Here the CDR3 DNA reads TGTGCCAGCAGCGGGGGACAGCCCTCCTACGAGCAGTACGTC.

The CDR3 nucleotides read TGCAGTGCTATGAGGGACGCCGAAGCTTTCTTT. This gives the protein CSAMRDAEAFF. The chain carries TRBV20-1 and TRBJ1-1, with D possibly matching TRBD1 (5 bases). CDR1 is DFQATT, CDR2 SNEGSKA, per germline (reference sequence). Trimming removed 4 bases at V and 8 bases at J, with 11 bases between. The CDR3 extends over 11 amino acids.

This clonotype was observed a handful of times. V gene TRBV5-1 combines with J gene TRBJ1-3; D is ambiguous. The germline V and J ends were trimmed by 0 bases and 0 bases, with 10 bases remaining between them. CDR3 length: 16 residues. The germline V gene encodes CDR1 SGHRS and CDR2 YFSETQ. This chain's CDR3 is CASSLGRLHSGNTIYF. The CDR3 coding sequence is TGCGCCAGCAGCTTGGGAAGGCTTCACTCTGGAAACACCATATATTTT. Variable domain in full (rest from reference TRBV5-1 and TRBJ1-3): KAGVTQTPRYLIKTRGQQVTLSCSPISGHRSVSWYQQTPGQGLQFLFEYFSETQRNKGNFPGRFSGRQFSNSRSEMNVSTLELGDSALYLCASSLGRLHSGNTIYFGEGSWLTVV.

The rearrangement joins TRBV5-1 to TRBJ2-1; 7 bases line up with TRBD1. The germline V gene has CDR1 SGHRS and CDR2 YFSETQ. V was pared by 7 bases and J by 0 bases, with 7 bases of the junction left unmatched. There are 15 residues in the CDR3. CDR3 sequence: CASGPRQGSYNEQFF. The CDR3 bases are TGCGCCAGCGGCCCTAGACAGGGCTCCTACAATGAGCAGTTCTTC.

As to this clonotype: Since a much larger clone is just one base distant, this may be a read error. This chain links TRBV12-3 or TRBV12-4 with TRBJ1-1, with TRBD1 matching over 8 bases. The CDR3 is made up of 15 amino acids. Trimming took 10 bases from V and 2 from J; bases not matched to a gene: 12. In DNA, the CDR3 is TGTGCCAACAGGCTCCCCCAGGGGGCCAACACTGAAGCTTTCTTT. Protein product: CANRLPQGANTEAFF.

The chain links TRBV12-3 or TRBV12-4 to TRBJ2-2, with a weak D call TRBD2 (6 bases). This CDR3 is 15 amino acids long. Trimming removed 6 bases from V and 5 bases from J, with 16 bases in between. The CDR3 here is CASRGRAGRTGELFF. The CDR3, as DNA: TGTGCCAGCAGGGGAAGGGCCGGGAGAACCGGGGAGCTGTTTTTT.

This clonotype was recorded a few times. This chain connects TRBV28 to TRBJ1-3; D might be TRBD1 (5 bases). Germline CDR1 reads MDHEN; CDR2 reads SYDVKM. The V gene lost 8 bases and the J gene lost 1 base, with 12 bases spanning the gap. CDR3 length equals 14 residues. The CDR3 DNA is TGTGCCAGCGTCGACAGTTTATCTGGAAACACCATATATTTT. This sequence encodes CASVDSLSGNTIYF.

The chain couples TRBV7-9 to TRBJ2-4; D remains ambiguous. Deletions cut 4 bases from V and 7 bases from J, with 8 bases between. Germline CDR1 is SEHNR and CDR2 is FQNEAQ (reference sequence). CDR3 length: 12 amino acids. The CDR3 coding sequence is TGTGCCAGCAGCTCCGCAGAGAACATTCAGTACTTC. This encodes CASSSAENIQYF.

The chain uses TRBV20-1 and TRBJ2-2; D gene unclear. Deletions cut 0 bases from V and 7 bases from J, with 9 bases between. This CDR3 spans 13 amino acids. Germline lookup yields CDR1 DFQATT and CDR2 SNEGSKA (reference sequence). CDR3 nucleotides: TGCAGTGCTAGAGAAATCAAGGGCGGGGAGCTGTTTTTT. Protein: CSAREIKGGELFF.

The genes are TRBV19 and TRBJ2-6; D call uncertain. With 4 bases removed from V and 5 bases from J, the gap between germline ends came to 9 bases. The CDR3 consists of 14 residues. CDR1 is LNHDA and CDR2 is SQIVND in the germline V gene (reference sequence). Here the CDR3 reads CASSTFRRANVLTF. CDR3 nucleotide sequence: TGTGCCAGTAGTACGTTCCGGCGGGCCAACGTCCTGACTTTC.

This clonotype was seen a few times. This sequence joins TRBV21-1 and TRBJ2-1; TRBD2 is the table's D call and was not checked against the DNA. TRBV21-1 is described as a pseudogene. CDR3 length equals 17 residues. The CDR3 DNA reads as TGTGCCAGCAGCAAATGGAGTAGCGGGAGGGCTTACAATGAGCAGTTCTTC. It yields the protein CASSKWSSGRAYNEQFF.